Sequencing of this T cell receptor (beta chain) was carried out in a study of blood T cell repertoires in COVID-19. The overall study: The United States, Italy and Spain were the sources of the acute and convalescent COVID-19 samples.

Trimming left V 6 bases short and J 3 bases short, with 11 bases between. CDR1 and CDR2 from the germline V gene are SGHNT and YENEEA. This CDR3 has 13 amino acids. Sequencing used immunoSEQ multiplex PCR; TCRdb keeps in-frame clones, though not all of them. The data show roughly 250,000 clones, around 87% seen once. This chain uses TRBV11-3 with TRBJ1-1, with unresolved D. This sequence originates from a woman aged 18-30 years who had recovered from COVID-19. The sample consisted of PBMCs or T cells enriched from blood (not recorded which). DNA of the CDR3: TGTGCCAGCAGTTTAAGTATAGACACTGAAGCTTTCTTT. This codes for CASSLSIDTEAFF. The full variable domain, rest sourced from reference TRBV11-3 and TRBJ1-1, is EAGVVQSPRYKIIEKKQPVAFWCNPISGHNTLYWYLQNLGQGPELLIRYENEEAVDDSQLPKDRFSAERLKGVDSTLKIQPAELGDSAVYLCASSLSIDTEAFFGQGTRLTVV.